This passage covers 8 T cell receptor beta chains from one sample sequenced in a study of T cell repertoires in cytomegalovirus infection. Their antigens remain unidentified. TCRdb reprocessed the reads with MiXCR, giving one entry per CDR3 protein. The sample includes around 120,000 distinct CDR3 sequences, around 25% of them seen just once. The source material was PBMCs, sequenced either directly or after in vitro stimulation (not recorded which). These receptors originate from a human donor in good health (CMV status not recorded). Some clones in this sample may be carry-over from other donors' samples.

This clonotype was observed a handful of times. The chain's CDR3 is CASSPRIGMNTEAFF. In nucleotides, the CDR3 is TGTGCCAGCAGCCCAAGGATCGGGATGAACACTGAAGCTTTCTTT. The rearrangement uses TRBV28 and TRBJ1-1; D is unresolved. Trimming removed 6 bases from V and 0 bases from J, with 14 bases in between. Germline CDR1 is MDHEN and CDR2 is SYDVKM. CDR3 length: 15 residues.

This chain uses TRBV4-1 with TRBJ2-7, with D possibly being TRBD1 (5 bases). V lost 4 bases, J lost 4 bases, and 11 bases lay in between. This CDR3 has 13 amino acids. Germline CDR1 reads MGHRA; CDR2 reads YSYEKL. CDR3 DNA sequence: TGCGCCAGCAGCCCCCAGGGTGGTTACGAGCAGTACTTC. Its protein is CASSPQGGYEQYF.

The chain recombines TRBV11-2 with TRBJ1-1; D is undetermined. Germline CDR1 SGHAT, CDR2 FQNNGV. This CDR3 is 14 amino acids long. Trimming left V 0 bases short and J 4 bases short, with 9 bases between. As DNA, the CDR3 is TGTGCCAGCAGCTTAGATCTCCTGGGCACTGAAGCTTTCTTT. As protein: CASSLDLLGTEAFF.

This clonotype has more than one count but fewer than ten. The gene calls are TRBV7-6 and TRBJ1-4; D is perhaps TRBD1 (5 bases). Germline CDR1 is SGHVS and CDR2 is FNYEAQ. This CDR3 is 15 amino acids long. Trimming pared 4 bases from V and 7 bases from J, leaving 16 bases between. CDR3 sequence reads: CASSSFDRDGEKLFF. The CDR3 DNA reads TGTGCCAGCAGCTCATTCGACCGGGACGGTGAAAAACTGTTTTTT.

V is TRBV6-2 or TRBV6-3 and J is TRBJ1-4; D may be TRBD1 (5 bases). Germline lookup yields CDR1 MNHEY and CDR2 SVGEGT. Trimming removed 6 bases at V and 7 bases at J, with 24 bases between. The CDR3 totals 17 residues. The CDR3, as DNA: TGTGCCAGCAGACGTTCTCCGGGGCCCTCAGTGGGTGAAAAACTGTTTTTT. This sequence encodes CASRRSPGPSVGEKLFF.

This chain connects TRBV4-1 to TRBJ2-1; TRBD2 aligns across 13 bases. The J segment lost 6 bases and the V segment lost 3 bases, leaving 5 bases of the junction unmatched. In germline, CDR1 is MGHRA, CDR2 YSYEKL. There are 16 residues in the CDR3. The CDR3 loop is CASSHRLAGGSNEQFF. Here the CDR3 DNA reads TGCGCCAGCAGCCACCGACTAGCGGGAGGTAGCAATGAGCAGTTCTTC.

This rearrangement joins TRBV27 to TRBJ2-7; 7 nucleotides align to TRBD1. V trimming: 7 bases; J trimming: 4 bases; junction bases outside the gene matches: 7. Looked up from germline, CDR1 is MNHEY and CDR2 is SMNVEV (reference sequence). The CDR3 length is 13 residues. The CDR3 coding sequence is TGTGCCAGCATTAGGGGACAGACATACGAGCAGTACTTC. Amino acid sequence: CASIRGQTYEQYF.

This clonotype came up a few times. This chain uses TRBV29-1 with TRBJ2-7, with 7 bases aligning to TRBD2. Germline V gene lookup returns CDR1 SQVTM and CDR2 ANQGSEA. The CDR3 is made up of 13 amino acids. The V and J ends lost 6 bases and 2 bases, in that order; junction bases with no gene match: 7. This CDR3 is CSVLSGSTYEQYV. The CDR3 region has the DNA TGCAGCGTACTTAGCGGGTCTACCTACGAGCAGTACGTC.